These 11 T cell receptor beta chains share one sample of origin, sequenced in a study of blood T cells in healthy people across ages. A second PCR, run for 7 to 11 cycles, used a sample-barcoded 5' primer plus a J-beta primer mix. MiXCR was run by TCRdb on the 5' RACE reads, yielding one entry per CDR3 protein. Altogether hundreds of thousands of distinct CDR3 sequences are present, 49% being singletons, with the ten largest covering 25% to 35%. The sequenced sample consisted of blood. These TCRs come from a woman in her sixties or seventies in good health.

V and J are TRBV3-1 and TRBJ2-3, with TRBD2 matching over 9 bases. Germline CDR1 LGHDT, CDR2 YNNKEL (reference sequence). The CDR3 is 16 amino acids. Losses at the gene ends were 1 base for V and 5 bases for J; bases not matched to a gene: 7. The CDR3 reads CASSQVKTSGQDTQYF. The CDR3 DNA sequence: TGTGCCAGCAGCCAAGTCAAGACTAGCGGACAAGATACGCAGTATTTT.

This chain's CDR3 is CSARVGGTGTDTQYF. CDR3 nucleotides: TGCAGTGCTAGAGTTGGCGGGACTGGTACAGATACGCAGTATTTT. The J gene is TRBJ2-3, the V gene TRBV20-1; the D gene is possibly TRBD2 (6 bases). Germline lookup yields CDR1 DFQATT and CDR2 SNEGSKA (reference sequence). The CDR3 covers 15 residues. Trimming stripped 1 base from V and 3 bases from J, with 14 bases between.

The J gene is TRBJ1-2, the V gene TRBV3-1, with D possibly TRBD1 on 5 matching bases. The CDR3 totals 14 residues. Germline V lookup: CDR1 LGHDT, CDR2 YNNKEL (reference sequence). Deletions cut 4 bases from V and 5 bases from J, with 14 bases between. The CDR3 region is CASSLQSGPYGYTF. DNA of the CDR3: TGTGCCAGCAGCCTCCAGTCAGGGCCATATGGCTACACCTTC. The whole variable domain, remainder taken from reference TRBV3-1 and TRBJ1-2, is DTAVSQTPKYLVTQMGNDKSIKCEQNLGHDTMYWYKQDSKKFLKIMFSYNNKELIINETVPNRFSPKSPDKAHLNLHINSLELGDSAVYFCASSLQSGPYGYTFGSGTRLTVV.

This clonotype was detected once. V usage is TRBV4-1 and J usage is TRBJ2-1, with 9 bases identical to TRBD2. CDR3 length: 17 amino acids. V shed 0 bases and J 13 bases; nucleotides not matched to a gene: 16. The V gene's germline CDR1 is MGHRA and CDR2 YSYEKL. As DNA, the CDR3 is TGCGCCAGCAGCCAAGATCAATTAGCGGGAGAAAAAGAGACCCAGTTCTTC. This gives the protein CASSQDQLAGEKETQFF.

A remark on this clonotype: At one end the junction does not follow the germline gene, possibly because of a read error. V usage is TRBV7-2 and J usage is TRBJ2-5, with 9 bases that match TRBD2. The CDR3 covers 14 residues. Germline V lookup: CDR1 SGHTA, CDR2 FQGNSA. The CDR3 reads CAGSPRLAEGTQYF. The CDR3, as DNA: TGTGCCGGCAGCCCGCGACTAGCGGAGGGGACCCAGTACTTC.

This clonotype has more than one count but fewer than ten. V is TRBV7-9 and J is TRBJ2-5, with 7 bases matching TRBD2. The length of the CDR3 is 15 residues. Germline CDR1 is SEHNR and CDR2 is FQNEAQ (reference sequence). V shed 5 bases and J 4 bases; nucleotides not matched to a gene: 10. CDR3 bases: TGTGCCAGCAGCGCCGGGGGGAGCGGCATAGAGACCCAGTACTTC. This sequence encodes CASSAGGSGIETQYF.

The CDR3 loop is CGPGTGESAKNIQYF. Here the CDR3 DNA reads TGCGGTCCTGGGACAGGGGAATCGGCCAAAAACATTCAGTACTTC. The chain has TRBV20-1 and TRBJ2-4, with 10 bases lining up with TRBD1. This CDR3 has 15 amino acids. Per the germline V gene, CDR1 is DFQATT and CDR2 is SNEGSKA (reference sequence).

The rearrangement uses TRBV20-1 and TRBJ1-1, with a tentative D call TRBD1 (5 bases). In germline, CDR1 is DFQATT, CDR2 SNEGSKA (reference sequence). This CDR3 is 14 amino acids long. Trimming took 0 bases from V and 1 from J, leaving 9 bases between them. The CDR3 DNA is TGCAGTGCTAGAGATGGGGCAGAGAACACTGAAGCTTTCTTT. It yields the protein CSARDGAENTEAFF.

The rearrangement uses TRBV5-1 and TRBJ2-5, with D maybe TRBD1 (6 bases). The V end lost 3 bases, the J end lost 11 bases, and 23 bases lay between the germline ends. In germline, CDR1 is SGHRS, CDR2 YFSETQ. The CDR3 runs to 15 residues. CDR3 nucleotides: TGCGCCAGCAGCTCGGGACACGGCATCCACAATGAGCAGTACTTC. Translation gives CASSSGHGIHNEQYF. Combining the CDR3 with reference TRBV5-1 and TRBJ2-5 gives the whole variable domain KAGVTQTPRYLIKTRGQQVTLSCSPISGHRSVSWYQQTPGQGLQFLFEYFSETQRNKGNFPGRFSGRQFSNSRSEMNVSTLELGDSALYLCASSSGHGIHNEQYFGPGTRLLVL.

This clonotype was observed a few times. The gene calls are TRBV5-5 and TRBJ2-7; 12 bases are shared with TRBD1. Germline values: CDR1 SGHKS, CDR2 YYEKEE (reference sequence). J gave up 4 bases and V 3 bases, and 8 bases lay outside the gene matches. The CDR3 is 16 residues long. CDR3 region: CASSSGGTGGRYEQYF. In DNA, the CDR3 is TGTGCCAGCAGCTCCGGCGGGACAGGGGGCCGGTACGAGCAGTACTTC.

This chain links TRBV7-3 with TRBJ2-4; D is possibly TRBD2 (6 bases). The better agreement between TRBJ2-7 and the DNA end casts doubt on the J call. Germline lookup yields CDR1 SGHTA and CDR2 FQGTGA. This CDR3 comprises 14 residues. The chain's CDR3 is CASSLSGIPYEQYF. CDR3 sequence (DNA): TGTGCCAGCAGCTTAAGCGGGATCCCCTACGAGCAGTACTTC.